This T cell receptor beta chain was observed in a study of graft-versus-host responses after intestinal transplantation. Study background: The study gave all recipients anti-thymocyte globulin induction, then tacrolimus and steroids for roughly 3 years.

The protocol was immunoSEQ multiplex PCR, while the TCRdb copy is restricted to in-frame clones and leaves out a portion. The sample lists about 100,000 clones, over 75% occurring once. On this clone: Antigen unknown.

V was clipped by 1 base and J by 5 bases; unmatched bases: 10. CDR1 is SGHNT and CDR2 is YYREEE in the germline V gene (reference sequence). The CDR3 length is 16 residues. This receptor was taken from a human donor who was the organ donor for an intestinal transplant. The chain combines TRBV5-4 with TRBJ2-7; 9 bases are a match to TRBD1. This specimen consisted of unstimulated CD4+ T cells sorted from spleen or lymph node cells, obtained before transplant. CDR3 nucleotide sequence: TGTGCCAGCAGCTTGTCCCGGGACAGGGATTTCGACGAGCAGTACTTC. Translation gives CASSLSRDRDFDEQYF. Full variable domain (outside the CDR3, taken from reference TRBV5-4 and TRBJ2-7): ETGVTQSPTHLIKTRGQQVTLRCSSQSGHNTVSWYQQALGQGPQFIFQYYREEENGRGNFPPRFSGLQFPNYSSELNVNALELDDSALYLCASSLSRDRDFDEQYFGPGTRLTVT.